This passage covers 23 T cell receptor beta chains from one sample sequenced in a study of OX40 agonist ivuxolimab in advanced cancers. Sequencing used immunoSEQ multiplex PCR; TCRdb keeps in-frame clones, though not all of them. Of some 85,000 clones listed, about 90% are singletons. Sequenced material: CD4+ or CD8+ T cells sorted from blood, taken in a trial of the OX40 agonist ivuxolimab. Source of these receptors: an adult with an advanced solid tumor such as melanoma, head and neck, liver or kidney cancer.

V gene TRBV9 combines with J gene TRBJ2-7; D remains ambiguous. V was shortened by 3 bases and J by 3 bases, with 13 bases between the two germline ends. Germline V gene data show CDR1 as SGDLS and CDR2 as YYNGEE. The length of the CDR3 is 14 residues. CDR3 coding DNA: TGTGCCAGCAGCGGCACCCCACACGGCTACGAGCAGTACTTC. This gives the protein CASSGTPHGYEQYF.

The V and J genes are TRBV9 and TRBJ2-2; 8 bases fit TRBD2. The CDR3 covers 14 residues. Per the germline V gene, CDR1 is SGDLS and CDR2 is YYNGEE. The V and J ends lost 2 bases and 7 bases, in that order; junction bases with no gene match: 4. In nucleotides, the CDR3 is TGTGCCAGCAGCGTCGGGGGGGACAACGGGGAGCTGTTTTTT. Its translation is CASSVGGDNGELFF.

The chain carries TRBV5-5 and TRBJ1-2, with D possibly being TRBD1 (5 bases). The CDR3 sequence is 13 residues long. Looked up from germline, CDR1 is SGHKS and CDR2 is YYEKEE (reference sequence). V lost 4 bases and J lost 3, with 10 bases in between. CDR3 sequence: CASSQGVYYGYTF. CDR3 in DNA: TGTGCCAGCAGCCAAGGGGTTTACTATGGCTACACCTTC. Full variable domain (missing parts from reference TRBV5-5 and TRBJ1-2): DAGVTQSPTHLIKTRGQQVTLRCSPISGHKSVSWYQQVLGQGPQFIFQYYEKEERGRGNFPDRFSARQFPNYSSELNVNALLLGDSALYLCASSQGVYYGYTFGSGTRLTVV.

The chain is built from TRBV5-1 and TRBJ2-7; 11 positions match TRBD2. The CDR3 covers 14 residues. Germline CDR1 reads SGHRS; CDR2 reads YFSETQ. With 5 bases clipped from V and 3 bases from J, the junction kept 4 bases outside the gene matches. The CDR3: CASRKTSGSYEQYF. For the CDR3, the DNA is TGCGCCAGCAGAAAAACTAGCGGGAGCTACGAGCAGTACTTC.

The chain links TRBV28 to TRBJ2-5; D is ambiguous. The CDR3 covers 13 residues. The germline V and J ends were trimmed by 5 bases and 5 bases, with 12 bases remaining between them. Per the germline V gene, CDR1 is MDHEN and CDR2 is SYDVKM. This chain's CDR3 is CASSRVIRETQYF. The CDR3 coding sequence is TGTGCCAGCAGTCGCGTGATAAGGGAGACCCAGTACTTC.

The J gene is TRBJ2-2, the V gene TRBV9, with 11 bases aligning to TRBD2. Germline CDR1 SGDLS, CDR2 YYNGEE. The CDR3 spans 16 residues. The V and J ends lost 3 bases and 6 bases, in that order; junction bases with no gene match: 7. The CDR3 DNA reads TGTGCCAGCAGCGCGAAGGGGGGACTAGCGGCCGGGGAGCTGTTTTTT. It is translated as CASSAKGGLAAGELFF.

The rearrangement joins TRBV19 to TRBJ2-7, with 7 bases aligning to TRBD2. This CDR3 is 13 amino acids long. Losses at the gene ends were 6 bases for V and 0 bases for J; bases not matched to a gene: 2. Germline V gene sequence: CDR1 LNHDA, CDR2 SQIVND (reference sequence). CDR3 sequence (DNA): TGTGCCAGTAGCCCTAGCGGCTCCTACGAGCAGTACTTC. This translates into CASSPSGSYEQYF.

The genes are TRBV7-2 and TRBJ2-5, with D possibly matching TRBD2 (5 bases). Germline V gene sequence: CDR1 SGHTA, CDR2 FQGNSA. The length of the CDR3 is 14 residues. V lost 2 bases and J 0 bases, leaving 7 bases between the germline ends. CDR3: CASSLPGNQETQYF. CDR3 DNA sequence: TGTGCCAGCAGCTTACCGGGGAACCAAGAGACCCAGTACTTC.

The V gene is TRBV7-8, the J gene TRBJ2-3, with TRBD2 matching over 10 bases. The CDR3 runs to 14 residues. Germline CDR1 SGHVS, CDR2 FQNEAQ. Trimming cost V 2 bases and J 4 bases; bases outside gene matches: 0. The DNA of the CDR3 is TGTGCCAGCAGCTTACTAGCGGGAGCAGATACGCAGTATTTT. Its translation: CASSLLAGADTQYF.

The rearrangement uses TRBV29-1 and TRBJ2-1, with D uncertain. The length of the CDR3 is 12 residues. Trimming removed 4 bases at V and 0 bases at J, with 4 bases between. CDR1 and CDR2 from the germline V gene are SQVTM and ANQGSEA. The CDR3 here is CSVAGSYNEQFF. The CDR3 nucleotides read TGCAGCGTTGCAGGCTCCTACAATGAGCAGTTCTTC.

The chain recombines TRBV5-5 with TRBJ1-1, with D perhaps matching TRBD1 (6 bases). Trimming pared 3 bases from V and 4 bases from J, leaving 10 bases between. In germline, CDR1 is SGHKS, CDR2 YYEKEE (reference sequence). CDR3 length equals 13 residues. The CDR3 spells CASSSTGFTEAFF. Written as DNA, the CDR3 is TGTGCCAGCAGCTCCACAGGGTTCACTGAAGCTTTCTTT.

V is TRBV5-1 and J is TRBJ2-1; tentatively, D is TRBD2 (5 bases). This CDR3 comprises 14 residues. The germline gives CDR1 SGHRS, CDR2 YFSETQ. V was clipped by 0 bases and J by 4 bases, with 8 bases between them. DNA of the CDR3: TGCGCCAGCAGCTTGGAGGCGGGTTACAATGAGCAGTTCTTC. It encodes CASSLEAGYNEQFF.

This chain uses TRBV19 with TRBJ2-6; the D gene is possibly TRBD2 (5 bases). V was clipped by 2 bases and J by 0 bases, with 14 bases between them. The CDR3 has 18 amino acids. CDR1 and CDR2 (germline): LNHDA, SQIVND (reference sequence). This chain's CDR3 is CASSIRGFHLSGANVLTF. CDR3 coding DNA: TGTGCCAGTAGTATACGAGGGTTCCATCTCTCTGGGGCCAACGTCCTGACTTTC.

The genes are TRBV7-2 and TRBJ1-4; TRBD1 agrees at 7 bases. Germline V CDR1 and CDR2: SGHTA, FQGNSA. Trimming took 6 bases from V and 7 from J; bases not matched to a gene: 8. The CDR3 has 14 residues. The CDR3 region has the DNA TGTGCCAGCAGAACAGGGGTAGGAGGTGAAAAACTGTTTTTT. Encoded protein: CASRTGVGGEKLFF.

The chain uses TRBV6-5 and TRBJ2-7; TRBD2 might be the D (5 bases). CDR1 MNHEY and CDR2 SVGAGI come from the germline V gene. The CDR3 has 15 residues. V lost 2 bases to trimming and J lost 0 bases, with 11 bases between them. This CDR3 reads CASSYGRASSYEQYF. The DNA of the CDR3 is TGTGCCAGCAGTTACGGGCGGGCCAGCTCCTACGAGCAGTACTTC.

The chain carries TRBV7-8 and TRBJ2-4; D possibly corresponds to TRBD2 (6 bases). Trimming shortened V by 0 bases and J by 3 bases, and 15 bases separated the two germline ends. Germline V lookup: CDR1 SGHVS, CDR2 FQNEAQ. The CDR3 is made up of 17 amino acids. Here the CDR3 DNA reads TGTGCCAGCAGCTTAGCGCCGGGAGAGGTCGGCAAAAACATTCAGTACTTC. Translated, it gives CASSLAPGEVGKNIQYF.

The chain joins TRBV28 to TRBJ1-5; 8 bases are a match to TRBD1. The CDR3 is made up of 14 amino acids. V shed 8 bases and J 6 bases; nucleotides not matched to a gene: 9. Germline CDR1 and CDR2: MDHEN and SYDVKM. The CDR3 protein is CASHPSGGGQPQHF. The DNA for the CDR3 is TGTGCCAGCCATCCGTCAGGGGGCGGTCAGCCCCAGCATTTT.

The chain recombines TRBV28 with TRBJ2-7, with 7 nucleotides matching TRBD1. Germline V gene lookup returns CDR1 MDHEN and CDR2 SYDVKM. Trimming took 6 bases from V and 2 from J; bases not matched to a gene: 7. The length of the CDR3 is 14 residues. The CDR3 DNA follows: TGTGCCAGCAGGTCCGGGACAGTCACCTACGAGCAGTACTTC. Residues: CASRSGTVTYEQYF.

The rearrangement joins TRBV4-2 to TRBJ1-4; perhaps TRBD1 as D (6 bases). V was clipped by 0 bases and J by 7 bases, with 9 bases between them. Germline CDR1 LGHNA, CDR2 YNFKEQ. CDR3 length: 14 amino acids. The DNA for the CDR3 is TGTGCCAGCAGCCAAGAGGCAGGGGTTGAAAAACTGTTTTTT. It yields the protein CASSQEAGVEKLFF.

The chain uses TRBV18 and TRBJ2-7, with D unresolved. Germline CDR1 and CDR2: KGHSH and LQKENI. The CDR3 is 14 residues long. Trimming took off 4 bases at V and 0 bases at J, with 10 bases between the two ends. CDR3 in amino acids: CASSRGASSYEQYF. The CDR3 coding sequence is TGTGCCAGCTCACGAGGTGCCAGCTCCTACGAGCAGTACTTC.

The chain combines TRBV28 with TRBJ2-5, with D perhaps TRBD2 (7 bases). The ends were cut back, 2 bases at V and 4 bases at J, with 20 bases in the middle. The CDR3 covers 17 residues. Germline-derived CDR1 and CDR2 are MDHEN and SYDVKM. This CDR3 is CASSLRGWQGRGETQYF. For the CDR3, the DNA is TGTGCCAGCAGTTTAAGAGGATGGCAGGGGAGGGGAGAGACCCAGTACTTC.

This chain uses TRBV2 with TRBJ1-5; no firm D call. The CDR3 is made up of 11 amino acids. Between the trimmed V and J ends, which lost 4 bases and 5 bases, there was a span of 3 bases. Germline lookup yields CDR1 SNHLY and CDR2 FYNNEI. The CDR3: CASSGDQPQHF. DNA of the CDR3: TGTGCCAGCAGTGGGGATCAGCCCCAGCATTTT.

This clone was counted once. The chain carries TRBV28 and TRBJ2-1, with D possibly TRBD1 on 6 matching bases. Trimming stripped 7 bases from V and 4 bases from J, with 17 bases between. This CDR3 comprises 15 residues. CDR1 MDHEN and CDR2 SYDVKM come from the germline V gene. CDR3 bases: TGTGCCAGCACCACACCGGCCCAGGGGTACAATGAGCAGTTCTTC. Translating it yields CASTTPAQGYNEQFF.